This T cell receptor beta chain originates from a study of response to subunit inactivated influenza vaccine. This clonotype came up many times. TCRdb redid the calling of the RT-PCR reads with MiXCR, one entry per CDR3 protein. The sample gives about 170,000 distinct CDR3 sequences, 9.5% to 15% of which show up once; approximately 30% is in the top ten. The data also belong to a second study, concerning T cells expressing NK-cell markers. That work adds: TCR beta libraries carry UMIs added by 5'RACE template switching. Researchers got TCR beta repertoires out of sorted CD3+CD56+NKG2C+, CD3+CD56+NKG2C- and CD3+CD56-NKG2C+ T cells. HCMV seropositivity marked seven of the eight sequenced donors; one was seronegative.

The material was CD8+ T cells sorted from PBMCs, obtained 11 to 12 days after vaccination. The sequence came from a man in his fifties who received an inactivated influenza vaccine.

CDR3 region: CSALIGGAGETQYF. The CDR3 DNA sequence: TGCAGTGCCCTAATAGGGGGGGCCGGCGAGACCCAGTACTTC. The gene calls are TRBV20-1 and TRBJ2-5; D may be TRBD2 (7 bases). This CDR3 is built from 14 residues. Germline assignment: CDR1 DFQATT and CDR2 SNEGSKA (reference sequence). V was pared by 6 bases and J by 5 bases, with 19 bases between.